This T cell receptor (beta chain) was retrieved from a study of response to subunit inactivated influenza vaccine. Broader study findings: The study's authors posited that every seasonal influenza vaccination enlists few new T cells.

TCRdb called the RT-PCR reads again in MiXCR, with one record for every CDR3 protein. Here the sample spans some 600,000 distinct CDR3 sequences, 13% to 15% being singletons. In the case of this clonotype: Its antigen remains unknown.

The V gene end was trimmed by 7 bases and the J gene end by 4 bases; junction bases not matched to a gene: 9. CDR3 length: 14 residues. In germline, CDR1 is MNHEY, CDR2 SVGEGT. J is TRBJ2-7 and V is TRBV6-2 or TRBV6-3; 8 bases fit TRBD2. The TCR originated in a man aged 45 to 65 who received an inactivated influenza vaccine. The sample was PBMCs from blood, taken 14 to 15 days before vaccination. CDR3 bases: TGTGCCAGCACCCGAGCGGGAGAGGGTTACGAGCAGTACTTC. Translation: CASTRAGEGYEQYF.